This TCR beta chain emerged from a study of cytotoxic CD8 clonotypes in ibrutinib-treated CLL. TCRdb's table, derived via immunoSEQ multiplex PCR, lists solely in-frame clones and lacks some. Among some 150,000 clones listed, 77% were seen once. This clone was seen a single time. Its specificity is unknown. Study-level findings and limits: Samples were collected at differing times from sustained-remission and progressing patients.

The CDR3 covers 12 residues. Between the trimmed V and J ends, which lost 5 bases and 6 bases, there was a span of 8 bases. CDR1 is SGHTA, CDR2 FQGTGA, per germline. The authors obtained approximately 2.2 micrograms of genomic DNA from cryopreserved PBMCs for TCR beta libraries. The sample was PBMCs, taken after 12 months of ibrutinib treatment. This TCR came from a human donor with chronic lymphocytic leukemia. The chain joins TRBV7-3 to TRBJ1-5; D is perhaps TRBD1 (6 bases). CDR3 coding DNA: TGTGCCAGCAGCGCCAGGGGTCAGCCCCAGCATTTT. Protein sequence: CASSARGQPQHF.